These T cell receptor beta chains were read from a single sample in a study of tissue T cells after allogeneic stem cell transplantation. Profiled with immunoSEQ multiplex PCR; TCRdb holds only in-frame clones, not every one. Of 25,000 to 30,000 clones in the sample, around 86% were seen once. The specimen was blood, collected before transplantation. The receptor source for this set is a woman aged 18 to 49 who later had graft-versus-host disease after an allogeneic stem cell transplant. CDR3s include the opening cysteine and the closing phenylalanine or tryptophan. A D gene is named only where the DNA matches it firmly. A clone size is listed for some rows: how often the clone was seen (once, few, many), or a class if it is expanded.

TGTGCCAGCAATCCAGGCCGAGGGGAAGCTTTCTTT CASNPGRGEAFF NA NA TRBJ1-1 TRBV2
TGTGCCAGCAGTTTCTATGGATCGCTCTACGAGCAGTACTTC CASSFYGSLYEQYF NA NA TRBJ2-7 TRBV28
TGTGCCAGCAGCTCCCAGGACGGGCGGGCATGGGAAGGGAATGAGCAGTTCTTC CASSSQDGRAWEGNEQFF NA NA TRBJ2-1 TRBV7-8
TGTGCCAGCAGCTTGGTGGGGACACCCAACACTGAAGCTTTCTTT CASSLVGTPNTEAFF NA few TRBJ1-1 TRBV5-6
TGTGCCAGCAGCTTTAGCGGGAGCTCCAACGAGCAGTACTTC CASSFSGSSNEQYF TRBD2 NA TRBJ2-7 TRBV9
TGTGCCAGCAGCCAAGGGGGACGTTCCGACTCCTATAATTCACCCCTCCACTTT CASSQGGRSDSYNSPLHF NA NA TRBJ1-6 TRBV4-2
TGCGCCAGCACAAACTCGGACAGGGGAAGGCTACCGGCTGGGAATCAGCCCCAGCATTTT CASTNSDRGRLPAGNQPQHF TRBD1 NA TRBJ1-5 TRBV5-1
TGTGCCAGCAGTGAATTGGGAGTCTCTGGAAACACCATATATTTT CASSELGVSGNTIYF NA NA TRBJ1-3 TRBV6-1
TGTGCCAGCACCTTCTACCTCCTCACCGGGGAGCTGTTTTTT CASTFYLLTGELFF NA NA TRBJ2-2 TRBV7-2
TGTGCCAGCAGCGGGAGGATCGATGAAAAACTGTTTTTT CASSGRIDEKLFF NA NA TRBJ1-4 TRBV6-5
TGTGCCAGCAGTTTACGAAATCAGGGTTTAACTAATGAAAAACTGTTTTTT CASSLRNQGLTNEKLFF NA NA TRBJ1-4 TRBV27